These T cell receptor beta chains were read from a single sample in a study of cytomegalovirus exposure and HLA in healthy donors. TCRdb keeps only in-frame clones here, not all; method: immunoSEQ multiplex PCR. This table lists approximately 110,000 clones. Sequenced material: PBMCs. The receptors originated from a man aged 40-49 years in good health and CMV-seronegative. Each CDR3 is given with its conserved first and last residue. D genes are given only for firm matches.

j_gene: TRBJ2-2; v_gene: TRBV6-1; d_gene: -; CDR3nt: TGTGCCATCCGACTAGTTGCCGGGGAGCTGTTTTTT; CDR3aa: CAIRLVAGELFF
j_gene: TRBJ2-5; v_gene: TRBV10-1; d_gene: -; CDR3nt: TGCGCCAGCAGTGACTCCCTAAGCGGAGGTGAGACCCAGTACTTC; CDR3aa: CASSDSLSGGETQYF
j_gene: TRBJ2-2; v_gene: TRBV5-6; d_gene: TRBD1; CDR3nt: TGTGCCAGCAGCTTGGGGACAGGGGTACGGGAGCTGTTTTTT; CDR3aa: CASSLGTGVRELFF
j_gene: TRBJ2-7; v_gene: TRBV5-4; d_gene: TRBD2; CDR3nt: TGTGCCAGCAGCCGCGAGATTAGCGGGAGCGAGCAGTACTTC; CDR3aa: CASSREISGSEQYF
j_gene: TRBJ1-5; v_gene: TRBV27; d_gene: -; CDR3nt: TGTGCCAGCAGTCTACAGGGCGGCAATCAGCCCCAGCATTTT; CDR3aa: CASSLQGGNQPQHF
j_gene: TRBJ2-7; v_gene: TRBV9; d_gene: -; CDR3nt: TGTGCCAGCAGCGTAGATAACTACGAGCAGTACTTC; CDR3aa: CASSVDNYEQYF
j_gene: TRBJ2-6; v_gene: TRBV30; d_gene: TRBD1; CDR3nt: TGTGCCTGGAGTGTCAGGGGGTACTCTGGGGCCAACGTCCTGACTTTC; CDR3aa: CAWSVRGYSGANVLTF
j_gene: TRBJ2-5; v_gene: TRBV5-1; d_gene: TRBD2; CDR3nt: TGCGCCAGCAGCTTACCTCTAGCGGGAGGGGGAGAGACCCAGTACTTC; CDR3aa: CASSLPLAGGGETQYF
j_gene: TRBJ2-1; v_gene: TRBV9; d_gene: TRBD2; CDR3nt: TGTGCCAGCAGCGCCCGACGGACTAGCGGGAGTTTAGACGGTAAGGGTGAGCAGTTCTTC; CDR3aa: CASSARRTSGSLDGKGEQFF
j_gene: TRBJ1-1; v_gene: TRBV5-8; d_gene: -; CDR3nt: TGTGCCAGCAGCCCGCGGGGAGTACCTTCCGGCTTT; CDR3aa: CASSPRGVPSGF
j_gene: TRBJ1-2; v_gene: TRBV5-6; d_gene: TRBD1; CDR3nt: TGTGCCAGCAGCGGGACCCCGGGACAGTATGGCTACACCTTC; CDR3aa: CASSGTPGQYGYTF
j_gene: TRBJ2-5; v_gene: TRBV6-6; d_gene: TRBD1; CDR3nt: TGTGCCAGCAACTGGGTGGGACAGGGGGCCGAGACCCAGTACTTC; CDR3aa: CASNWVGQGAETQYF
j_gene: TRBJ2-3; v_gene: TRBV6-1; d_gene: TRBD2; CDR3nt: TGTGCCAGCAGTGAAAGGGTAGCGGGAGGGCCTGAGAGAACAGATACGCAGTATTTT; CDR3aa: CASSERVAGGPERTDTQYF
j_gene: TRBJ2-2; v_gene: TRBV4-1; d_gene: -; CDR3nt: TGCGCCAGCAGCCAAGTTTCTGGGCTGGTGGACACCGGGGAGCTGTTTTTT; CDR3aa: CASSQVSGLVDTGELFF
j_gene: TRBJ2-1; v_gene: TRBV7-8; d_gene: -; CDR3nt: TGTGCCAGCAGCCGGGGAGGCGCCCACAATGAGCAGTTCTTC; CDR3aa: CASSRGGAHNEQFF
j_gene: TRBJ1-4; v_gene: TRBV16; d_gene: -; CDR3nt: TGTGCCAGCAGCTACGACACAAGGCTTGAAAAACTGTTTTTT; CDR3aa: CASSYDTRLEKLFF
j_gene: TRBJ1-4; v_gene: TRBV7-2; d_gene: -; CDR3nt: TGTGCCAGCAGCTTAGGCGTCTGGGAAAAACTGTTTTTT; CDR3aa: CASSLGVWEKLFF
j_gene: TRBJ1-6; v_gene: TRBV5-1; d_gene: -; CDR3nt: TGCGCCAGCAGCCTCGACAGAGTCTCCTATAATTCACCCCTCCACTTT; CDR3aa: CASSLDRVSYNSPLHF
j_gene: TRBJ1-1; v_gene: TRBV7-9; d_gene: -; CDR3nt: TGTGCCAGCAGCTTAGTCCAGGGAAAGGCTGAAGCTTTCTTT; CDR3aa: CASSLVQGKAEAFF
j_gene: TRBJ2-3; v_gene: TRBV19; d_gene: TRBD2; CDR3nt: TGTGCCAGTAGTACCGGGACTAGCGGGAAAGGGGATACGCAGTATTTT; CDR3aa: CASSTGTSGKGDTQYF
j_gene: TRBJ2-7; v_gene: TRBV5-1; d_gene: TRBD2; CDR3nt: TGCGCCAGCAGTTCGGGACCTTCCGGGACTAGCGTCTCCTACGAGCAGTACTTC; CDR3aa: CASSSGPSGTSVSYEQYF
j_gene: TRBJ2-3; v_gene: TRBV6-1; d_gene: -; CDR3nt: TGTGCCAGCAGTAGGGGCAGGGGTAGCACAGATACGCAGTATTTT; CDR3aa: CASSRGRGSTDTQYF
j_gene: TRBJ1-2; v_gene: TRBV29-1; d_gene: -; CDR3nt: TGCAGCGTTGAAGACCACAGCTACTATGGCTACACCTTC; CDR3aa: CSVEDHSYYGYTF
j_gene: TRBJ1-5; v_gene: TRBV18; d_gene: TRBD1; CDR3nt: TGTGCCAGCTCACGCCCCGGGACAGGGAATCAGCCCCAGCATTTT; CDR3aa: CASSRPGTGNQPQHF
j_gene: TRBJ2-2; v_gene: TRBV5-1; d_gene: TRBD1; CDR3nt: TGCGCCAGCACCCCAGGGACAGGAAACACCGGGGAGCTGTTTTTT; CDR3aa: CASTPGTGNTGELFF
j_gene: TRBJ2-7; v_gene: TRBV10-3; d_gene: -; CDR3nt: TGTGCCATCAGTCCCAGGGATGCCTACGAGCAGTACTTC; CDR3aa: CAISPRDAYEQYF
j_gene: TRBJ1-6; v_gene: TRBV6-6; d_gene: TRBD1; CDR3nt: TGTGCCAGCAGTAAGACAGGGGGCTCACCCCTCCACTTT; CDR3aa: CASSKTGGSPLHF
j_gene: TRBJ1-3; v_gene: TRBV11-3; d_gene: -; CDR3nt: TGTGCCAGCAGCTTAGGGACACCAAGCTCTGGAAACACCATATATTTT; CDR3aa: CASSLGTPSSGNTIYF
j_gene: TRBJ1-2; v_gene: TRBV10-3; d_gene: TRBD1; CDR3nt: TGTGCCATCAATAAGGGACAGGGGGAAGGCTACACCTTC; CDR3aa: CAINKGQGEGYTF
j_gene: TRBJ1-2; v_gene: TRBV28; d_gene: -; CDR3nt: TGTGCCAGCAGTCTCAGGGGCATGTATGGCTACACCTTC; CDR3aa: CASSLRGMYGYTF
j_gene: TRBJ2-7; v_gene: TRBV19; d_gene: TRBD1; CDR3nt: TGTGCCAGTAGTAGTCGGACAGGGGCCCCCTACGAGCAGTACTTC; CDR3aa: CASSSRTGAPYEQYF
j_gene: TRBJ1-3; v_gene: TRBV11-2; d_gene: TRBD1; CDR3nt: TGTGCCAGCAGCTCGGGACAGGGTTTTGCTGGAAACACCATATATTTT; CDR3aa: CASSSGQGFAGNTIYF
j_gene: TRBJ1-4; v_gene: TRBV6-1; d_gene: -; CDR3nt: TGTGCCAGCAGTGAATCCAGGTCAACTAATGAAAAACTGTTTTTT; CDR3aa: CASSESRSTNEKLFF
j_gene: TRBJ2-7; v_gene: TRBV7-3; d_gene: TRBD1; CDR3nt: TGTGCCAGCAGCGCTTTCAGGACAGGGCCCAACGAGCAGTACTTC; CDR3aa: CASSAFRTGPNEQYF
j_gene: TRBJ2-1; v_gene: TRBV5-1; d_gene: TRBD2; CDR3nt: TGCGCCAGCAGTAGGCTAGCGGGAACCGTGGGGAATGAGCAGTTCTTC; CDR3aa: CASSRLAGTVGNEQFF
j_gene: TRBJ1-4; v_gene: TRBV7-2; d_gene: TRBD1; CDR3nt: TGTGCCAGCAGCTTGGGGACAGGCGATATACTGTTTTTT; CDR3aa: CASSLGTGDILFF
j_gene: TRBJ1-5; v_gene: TRBV19; d_gene: TRBD1; CDR3nt: TGTGCCAGTAGTAGCAGGGGGCTTCGAGGTCAGCCCCAGCATTTT; CDR3aa: CASSSRGLRGQPQHF
j_gene: TRBJ2-7; v_gene: TRBV5-4; d_gene: TRBD2; CDR3nt: TGTGCCAGCAGCCCGGAGGGAGGGCGGAACGAGCAGTACTTC; CDR3aa: CASSPEGGRNEQYF
j_gene: TRBJ2-3; v_gene: TRBV5-1; d_gene: TRBD1; CDR3nt: TGCGCCAGCAGCCGTCAGGGGGAGTATACGCAGTATTTT; CDR3aa: CASSRQGEYTQYF
j_gene: TRBJ2-7; v_gene: TRBV7-2; d_gene: TRBD1; CDR3nt: TGTGCCAGCAGCCGCATGACGGGACAGGGGGCTTACGAGCAGTACTTC; CDR3aa: CASSRMTGQGAYEQYF
j_gene: TRBJ2-1; v_gene: TRBV7-3; d_gene: -; CDR3nt: TGTGCCAGCAGCGGGGCAGGGTCCTACAATGAGCAGTTCTTC; CDR3aa: CASSGAGSYNEQFF
j_gene: TRBJ2-7; v_gene: TRBV27; d_gene: -; CDR3nt: TGTGCCAGCAGTCATACAGGACAAACTAACTACGAGCAGTACTTC; CDR3aa: CASSHTGQTNYEQYF
j_gene: TRBJ2-1; v_gene: TRBV27; d_gene: TRBD2; CDR3nt: TGTGCCAGCAGGGGGGTGGGACTAGCGGAGAATGAGCAGTTCTTC; CDR3aa: CASRGVGLAENEQFF
j_gene: TRBJ2-7; v_gene: TRBV9; d_gene: TRBD2; CDR3nt: TGTGCCAGCAGCGCCGGACTAGCGGGCCCCTACGAGCAGTACTTC; CDR3aa: CASSAGLAGPYEQYF
j_gene: TRBJ1-1; v_gene: TRBV5-1; d_gene: -; CDR3nt: TGCGCCAGCAGCTTGGGGGACTCTCGGGGAACTGAAGCTTTCTTT; CDR3aa: CASSLGDSRGTEAFF
j_gene: TRBJ2-7; v_gene: TRBV7-3; d_gene: -; CDR3nt: TGTGCCAGCAGCTTAACGGGGGGTACATCCGACGAGCAGTACTTC; CDR3aa: CASSLTGGTSDEQYF
j_gene: TRBJ1-4; v_gene: TRBV5-5; d_gene: -; CDR3nt: TGTGCCAACCCGGGGGAGGGCAATGAAAAACTGTTTTTT; CDR3aa: CANPGEGNEKLFF
j_gene: TRBJ2-3; v_gene: TRBV11-2; d_gene: TRBD2; CDR3nt: TGTGCCAGCAGCATATGGACTAGCGGCACAGATACGCAGTATTTT; CDR3aa: CASSIWTSGTDTQYF
j_gene: TRBJ2-1; v_gene: TRBV5-4; d_gene: TRBD2; CDR3nt: TGTGCCAGCAACCCCCGGGGGGGGAGCTCCTACAATGAGCAGTTCTTC; CDR3aa: CASNPRGGSSYNEQFF
j_gene: TRBJ2-3; v_gene: TRBV6-1; d_gene: TRBD1; CDR3nt: TGTGCCAGCAAGCGACAGGGGGCGACAGATACGCAGTATTTT; CDR3aa: CASKRQGATDTQYF
j_gene: TRBJ1-5; v_gene: TRBV5-8; d_gene: -; CDR3nt: TGTGCCAGCAGCGTCCTGACAGATAGCAATCAGCCCCAGCATTTT; CDR3aa: CASSVLTDSNQPQHF
j_gene: TRBJ1-1; v_gene: TRBV5-1; d_gene: -; CDR3nt: TGCGCCAGCAGCCCGGTTTCGGTCGCTGAAGCTTTCTTT; CDR3aa: CASSPVSVAEAFF
j_gene: TRBJ1-4; v_gene: TRBV6-6; d_gene: TRBD1; CDR3nt: TGTGCCAGCAGTTACTGGGACAGTTTTAATGAAAAACTGTTTTTT; CDR3aa: CASSYWDSFNEKLFF
j_gene: TRBJ1-2; v_gene: TRBV20-1; d_gene: TRBD1; CDR3nt: TGCAGTGCTAACAGGGGTCTTGGCTACACCTTC; CDR3aa: CSANRGLGYTF
j_gene: TRBJ2-7; v_gene: TRBV27; d_gene: TRBD1; CDR3nt: TGTGCCAGCAGTTTTCAGGGGGACTACGAGCAGTACTTC; CDR3aa: CASSFQGDYEQYF